This T cell receptor beta chain came from a study of T-cell memory formation after mild COVID-19 (dated by TCRdb to about 2021). Study-level background: TCR sequence clusters from the two donors were found to be largely donor specific. T-cell clones expanding and contracting after mild COVID-19 in two donors were tracked by longitudinal TCRalpha and TCRbeta repertoire sequencing. Two young, previously healthy adult volunteers, one female and one male, were included in the cohort.

Comments on this clonotype: The antigen it binds to is not known. It has no much larger one-base neighbor in the sample; base qualities were not kept.

The sample was run on an Illumina NovaSeq 6000. cDNA libraries for TCRalpha and TCRbeta were prepared by 5'RACE using constant-segment primers, with sample barcodes and unique molecular identifiers added. RNA was extracted from every sample with Trizol reagent. Amplification of the libraries took two PCR steps, and the second step added a second sample barcode plus Illumina TruSeq adapters. Sequencing of the libraries was done on an Illumina NovaSeq, producing 2 x 150 bp paired-end reads. Per the original workflow: With migec v1.2.7, reads were demultiplexed and then collapsed into UMI-guided consensus sequences. With mixcr v2.1.11, UMI consensuses were aligned to TRA and TRB V and J templates and assembled into clonotypes. A clonotype was counted as expanded or contracted only when both edgeR and NoisET called the clonotype significant, with the noise models trained on biological replicates. edgeR calls used a false discovery rate-adjusted p below 0.01 and a log2 fold-change threshold of 1. PCA with hierarchical clustering of max-normalized trajectories of the 1000 most abundant clonotypes was used as exploratory dynamics analysis. Separately sequenced CD4+ and CD8+ repertoires were used to assign a CD4 or CD8 phenotype to each responding clone. The raw public data were reprocessed by TCRdb itself: fastp quality trimming at Q25, MiXCR clonotype calling, in-frame beta chains only. Here each entry gathers all rows of one CDR3 protein and keeps the most common genes and DNA. The authors' filters were not applied to this entry. For this sample there are under 600,000 distinct CDR3 sequences; approximately 21% appear just once. 8.4% of the sample comes from the top ten.

Findings and caveats that apply to the study as a whole: Contracting CD4+ clones appeared mostly in the CM and EM memory subsets, whereas CD8+ clones were enriched in EMRA. From day 15 to 85, contracting clones showed balanced CD4/CD8 phenotypes, whereas a second wave of clones that expanded from day 15 to 37 leaned towards CD4+. The study covered only a couple of mild cases, and larger cohorts including severe cases with pre-infection samples were considered necessary. Some responding clones were found in pre-infection memory, which suggests that pre-existing cross-reactive memory T cells took part in the SARS-CoV-2 response. Whether the second-wave clones peaking on day 37 were SARS-CoV-2 specific was not confirmed.

Inclusive of the bounding cysteine and phenylalanine, the CDR3 is 14 residues long. Only the CDR3 DNA stays, 42 bases, in frame from base 1. As encoded in the germline V gene, CDR1 is SGHNT while CDR2 is YENEEA. V is pared back by 5 bases and J by 0 bases, with 9 bases lying between the germline termini. Ficoll-Paque density gradient centrifugation was the method used to isolate PBMCs. Sequenced: PBMCs or a T cell subset sorted from them (not recorded which). The origin of this receptor is an adult woman who had mild COVID-19 (a few samples of this study predate the infection). The sample titles of this study are shuffled in the database, so cell type and time point are left out; the donor was told from shared clones. The chain is assembled from TRBV11-3 and TRBJ2-3; perhaps TRBD2 is the D gene, with 6 bases matching. The CDR3 sequence is CASSAGLSTDTQYF. The DNA reads TGTGCCAGCAGCGCAGGACTAAGCACAGATACGCAGTATTTT.